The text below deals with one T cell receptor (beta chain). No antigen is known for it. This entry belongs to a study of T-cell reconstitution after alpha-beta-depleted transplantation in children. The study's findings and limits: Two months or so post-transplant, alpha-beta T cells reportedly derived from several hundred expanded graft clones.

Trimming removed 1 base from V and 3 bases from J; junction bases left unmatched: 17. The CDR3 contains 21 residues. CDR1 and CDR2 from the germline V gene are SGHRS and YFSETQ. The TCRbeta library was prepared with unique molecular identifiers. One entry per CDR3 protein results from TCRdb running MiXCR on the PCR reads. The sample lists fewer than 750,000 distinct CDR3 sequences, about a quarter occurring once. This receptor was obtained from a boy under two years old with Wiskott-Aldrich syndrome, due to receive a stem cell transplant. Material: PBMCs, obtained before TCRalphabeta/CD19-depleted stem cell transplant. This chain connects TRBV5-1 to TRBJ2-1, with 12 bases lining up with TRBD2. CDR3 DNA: TGCGCCAGCAGCTTGTCCCAGATGACTAGCGGGAGATTCATTATCTACAATGAGCAGTTCTTC. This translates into CASSLSQMTSGRFIIYNEQFF.